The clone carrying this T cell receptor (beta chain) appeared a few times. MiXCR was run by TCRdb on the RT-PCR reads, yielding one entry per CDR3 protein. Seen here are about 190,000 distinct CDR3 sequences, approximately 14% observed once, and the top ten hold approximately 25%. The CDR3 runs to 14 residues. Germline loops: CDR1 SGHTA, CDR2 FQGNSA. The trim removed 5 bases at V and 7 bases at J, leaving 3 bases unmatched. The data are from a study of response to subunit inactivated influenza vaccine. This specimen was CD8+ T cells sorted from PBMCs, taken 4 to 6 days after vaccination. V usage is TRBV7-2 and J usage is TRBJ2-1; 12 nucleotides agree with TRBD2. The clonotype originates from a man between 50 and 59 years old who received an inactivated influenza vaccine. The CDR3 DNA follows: TGTGCCAGCAGCCCGACTAGCGGGAGAAATGAGCAGTTCTTC. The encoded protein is CASSPTSGRNEQFF. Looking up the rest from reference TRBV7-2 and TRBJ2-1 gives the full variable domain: GAGVSQSPSNKVTEKGKDVELRCDPISGHTALYWYRQSLGQGLEFLIYFQGNSAPDKSGLPSDRFSAERTGGSVSTLTIQRTQQEDSAVYLCASSPTSGRNEQFFGPGTRLTVL.